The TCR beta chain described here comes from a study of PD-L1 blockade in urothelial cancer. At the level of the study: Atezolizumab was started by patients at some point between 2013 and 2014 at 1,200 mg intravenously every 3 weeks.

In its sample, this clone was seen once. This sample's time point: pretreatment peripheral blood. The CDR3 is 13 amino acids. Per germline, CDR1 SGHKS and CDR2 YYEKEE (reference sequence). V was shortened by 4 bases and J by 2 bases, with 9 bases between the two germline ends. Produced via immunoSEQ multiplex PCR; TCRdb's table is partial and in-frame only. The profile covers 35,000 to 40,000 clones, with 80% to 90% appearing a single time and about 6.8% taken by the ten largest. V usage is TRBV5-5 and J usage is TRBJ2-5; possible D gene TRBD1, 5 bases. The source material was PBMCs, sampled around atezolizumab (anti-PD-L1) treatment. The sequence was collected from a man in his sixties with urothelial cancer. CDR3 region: CASSPDSQETQYF. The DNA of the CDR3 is TGTGCCAGCAGCCCAGACAGTCAAGAGACCCAGTACTTC.